This T cell receptor (beta chain) was profiled in a study of blood T cell repertoires in COVID-19. Trimming left V 2 bases short and J 5 bases short, with 13 bases between. Germline loops: CDR1 LNHDA, CDR2 SQIVND (reference sequence). CDR3 length: 15 residues. This clone was seen only a few times. The repertoire was sequenced with immunoSEQ multiplex PCR; TCRdb's copy has only in-frame clones and lacks some. The sample comprises fewer than 85,000 clones, 60% to 75% of which are singletons, and about a third rests with the top ten. The specimen sequenced was peripheral blood. The sequence derives from a woman in her 70s with acute or convalescent COVID-19. The chain carries TRBV19 and TRBJ1-5, with D maybe TRBD1 (5 bases). Here the CDR3 reads CASSIKRQRHQPQHF. DNA of the CDR3: TGTGCCAGTAGTATAAAGAGACAGCGACATCAGCCCCAGCATTTT.